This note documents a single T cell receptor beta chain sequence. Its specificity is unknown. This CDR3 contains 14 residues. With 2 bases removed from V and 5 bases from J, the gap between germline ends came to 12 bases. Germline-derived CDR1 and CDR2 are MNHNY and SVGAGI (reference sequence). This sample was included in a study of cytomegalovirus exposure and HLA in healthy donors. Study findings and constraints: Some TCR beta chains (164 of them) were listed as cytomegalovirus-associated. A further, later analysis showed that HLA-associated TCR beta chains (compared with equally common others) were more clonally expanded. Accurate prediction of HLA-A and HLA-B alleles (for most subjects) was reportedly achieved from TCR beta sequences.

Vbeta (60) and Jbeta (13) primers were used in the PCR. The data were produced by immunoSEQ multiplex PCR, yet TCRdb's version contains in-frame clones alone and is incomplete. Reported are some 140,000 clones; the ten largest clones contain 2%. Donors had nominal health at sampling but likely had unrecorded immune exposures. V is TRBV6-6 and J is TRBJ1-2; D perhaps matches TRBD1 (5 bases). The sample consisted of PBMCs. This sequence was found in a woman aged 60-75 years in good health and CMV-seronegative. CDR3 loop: CASSYSGAAYGYTF. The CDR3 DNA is TGTGCCAGCAGTTACAGCGGGGCTGCGTATGGCTACACCTTC.